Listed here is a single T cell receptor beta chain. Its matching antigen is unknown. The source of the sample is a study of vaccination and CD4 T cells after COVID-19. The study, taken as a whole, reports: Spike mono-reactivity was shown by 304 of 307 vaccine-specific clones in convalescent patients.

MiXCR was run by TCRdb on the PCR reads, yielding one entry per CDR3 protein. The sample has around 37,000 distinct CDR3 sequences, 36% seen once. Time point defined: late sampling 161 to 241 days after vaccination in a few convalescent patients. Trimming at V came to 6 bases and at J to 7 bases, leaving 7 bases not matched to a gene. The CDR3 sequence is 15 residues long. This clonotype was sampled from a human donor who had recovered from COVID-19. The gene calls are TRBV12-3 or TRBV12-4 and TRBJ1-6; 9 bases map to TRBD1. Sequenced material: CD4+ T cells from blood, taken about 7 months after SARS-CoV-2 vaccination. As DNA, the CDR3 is TGTGCCAGCAGGGCCGGGACAGGGTACAATTCACCCCTCCACTTT. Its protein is CASRAGTGYNSPLHF.